This TCR beta chain was recorded in a study of read filtering for tumor transcriptome and immune sequencing. The CDR3 is made up of 12 amino acids. V lost 3 bases and J lost 2, with 4 bases in between. From 300 to 400 ng of RNA, a library with molecular barcoded alpha/delta and beta/gamma adaptors was made. One entry per CDR3 protein results from TCRdb running MiXCR on the reads. The sample shows 60,000 to 80,000 distinct CDR3 sequences, approximately 15% of them seen only once. Sampling of bone marrow took place during active disease in every patient. This clonotype was recorded at least ten times. Antigen specificity is unknown. General study results and limits: This fraction held mixed bone marrow immune cells after CD138-negative sorting.

The chain combines TRBV12-3 or TRBV12-4 with TRBJ1-2; D call uncertain. The origin of this receptor is a donor older than 35 with multiple myeloma. Sequenced sample: a population of CD138-negative cells sorted from bone marrow. CDR3 protein: CASSLGNYGYTF. CDR3 nucleotides: TGTGCCAGCAGTTTGGGAAACTATGGCTACACCTTC.